This TCR beta chain was sequenced in a study of beta chain features in type 1 diabetes. Study-wide points: All four CD4+ subsets of Type 1 diabetes patients contained TCRB CDR3s that were moderately but significantly shorter. When VDJ junctions were examined, type 1 diabetes patients showed fewer insertions and more deletions.

Every isolated RNA sample was fully reverse transcribed, so sequencing captured expressed TCRB transcripts. Sequenced by immunoSEQ multiplex PCR; TCRdb stores in-frame clones only, minus some. The sample includes about 230,000 clones, over 8.5% seen only once; the top ten take about 0.037%. The V and J ends lost 0 bases and 6 bases respectively, with 14 bases between them. From germline, CDR1 is GTSNPN and CDR2 SVGIG (reference sequence). The CDR3 contains 14 residues. Regarding this clone: What it binds is unknown.

This clonotype originated in a woman in her late teens or twenties in good health. The chain employs TRBV30 and TRBJ1-1, with a tentative D call TRBD1 (5 bases). Sample: naive CD4+ T cells from blood. The CDR3 sequence: CAWSVLARGAEAFF. CDR3 nucleotides: TGTGCCTGGAGTGTATTAGCTCGGGGGGCTGAAGCTTTCTTT.